What follows are 25 T cell receptor beta chains derived from one specimen sequenced in a study of cytomegalovirus exposure and HLA in healthy donors. The PCR employed 60 Vbeta primers together with 13 Jbeta primers. Profiled with immunoSEQ multiplex PCR; TCRdb holds only in-frame clones, not every one. The sample yields 87,000 or so clones, roughly three quarters seen once. The sample taken for sequencing was PBMCs. These receptor sequences come from a woman aged 35 to 49 in good health and CMV-seronegative.

CDR3 loop: CASSREYTDTQYF. The CDR3 DNA sequence: TGCGCCAGCAGCCGGGAGTACACAGATACGCAGTATTTT. The chain recombines TRBV4-3 with TRBJ2-3; possible D gene TRBD2, 5 bases. Germline assignment: CDR1 LGHNA and CDR2 YSLEER. There are 13 residues in the CDR3. The germline V and J ends were trimmed by 4 bases and 2 bases, with 7 bases remaining between them.

This clone was recorded a few times. The rearrangement joins TRBV13 to TRBJ1-2; a possible D gene is TRBD1 (6 bases). Per germline, CDR1 PRHDT and CDR2 FYEKMQ (reference sequence). V shed 5 bases and J shed 8 bases, with 18 bases lying between them. This CDR3 has 14 residues. The CDR3 nucleotides are TGTGCCAGCAGCCCGCCGCGGGGGGCGCGGGGCTACACCTTC. This gives the protein CASSPPRGARGYTF.

V usage is TRBV5-1 and J usage is TRBJ2-3; a weak D match, TRBD2 (5 bases). The CDR3 covers 14 residues. CDR1 and CDR2 (germline): SGHRS, YFSETQ. V lost 4 bases and J 2 bases, leaving 11 bases between the germline ends. CDR3 in amino acids: CASSVSGSTDTQYF. Here the CDR3 DNA reads TGCGCCAGCAGCGTAAGCGGCTCCACAGATACGCAGTATTTT.

The CDR3 here is CASSLLPGLQLGGAFF. In DNA form, the CDR3 reads TGCGCCAGCAGCTTATTACCGGGACTCCAACTTGGGGGAGCTTTCTTT. The rearrangement links TRBV5-1 to TRBJ1-1; D may be TRBD1 (5 bases). The CDR3 sequence is 16 residues long. The V and J ends lost 2 bases and 10 bases respectively, with 24 bases between them. CDR1 SGHRS and CDR2 YFSETQ come from the germline V gene.

J is TRBJ1-3 and V is TRBV15; D is unclear. From germline, CDR1 is LNHNV and CDR2 YYDKDF (reference sequence). V was shortened by 4 bases and J by 3 bases, with 10 bases between the two germline ends. The CDR3 runs 14 residues. The CDR3 bases are TGTGCCACCAGCAAACTTACCGGTGGAAACACCATATATTTT. Protein sequence: CATSKLTGGNTIYF.

The chain carries TRBV14 and TRBJ1-2; 8 bases agree with TRBD1. Germline trimming cut 4 bases from V and 2 bases from J; bases unmatched to any gene: 6. Germline V gene sequence: CDR1 SGHDN, CDR2 FVKESK. This CDR3 has 15 residues. In nucleotides, the CDR3 is TGTGCCAGCAGCCTTGGCAGGGGGCGGAACTATGGCTACACCTTC. It specifies CASSLGRGRNYGYTF.

This chain connects TRBV7-3 to TRBJ2-3; the match to TRBD2 covers 10 bases. The ends lost 5 bases at V and 2 bases at J; junction bases unmatched: 4. CDR3 length: 15 amino acids. Germline V gene lookup returns CDR1 SGHTA and CDR2 FQGTGA. The CDR3 protein is CASSHSGGPTDTQYF. CDR3 coding DNA: TGTGCCAGCAGCCATAGCGGGGGGCCCACAGATACGCAGTATTTT.

The rearrangement links TRBV18 to TRBJ1-6; 9 bases line up with TRBD1. CDR3 length: 15 amino acids. With V trimmed by 2 bases and J by 7 bases, 3 bases remained unmatched. Germline CDR1 KGHSH, CDR2 LQKENI. The CDR3 DNA reads TGTGCCAGCTCACCAGGACAGGGGCTGAATTCACCCCTCCACTTT. This encodes CASSPGQGLNSPLHF.

This clone appeared a few times. V is TRBV5-1 and J is TRBJ2-7, with 7 positions matching TRBD1. V lost 3 bases, J lost 3 bases, and 0 bases stayed unmatched. The CDR3 contains 12 residues. From germline, CDR1 is SGHRS and CDR2 YFSETQ. The CDR3 DNA is TGCGCCAGCAGCTGGGACAGCTACGAGCAGTACTTC. Residues: CASSWDSYEQYF.

The chain carries TRBV2 and TRBJ1-4; tentative D call: TRBD1 (5 bases). Germline-derived CDR1 and CDR2 are SNHLY and FYNNEI. The V and J ends lost 8 bases and 7 bases respectively, with 17 bases between them. This CDR3 is 14 amino acids long. The CDR3 protein is CASLPGGLGEKLFF. In nucleotides, the CDR3 is TGTGCCAGCTTACCCGGGGGGTTAGGTGAAAAACTGTTTTTT.

The CDR3: CAISDTGTASYEQYF. The CDR3 DNA reads TGTGCCATCAGTGATACCGGGACAGCCTCCTACGAGCAGTACTTC. The V gene is TRBV10-3, the J gene TRBJ2-7, with 7 bases lining up with TRBD1. Unmatched junction bases numbered 5, after V lost 3 bases and J lost 0 bases. Germline CDR1 and CDR2: ENHRY and SYGVKD. This CDR3 has 15 residues.

This chain links TRBV6-1 with TRBJ2-2; D is undetermined. V was pared by 2 bases and J by 8 bases, with 6 bases between. CDR1 is MNHNS, CDR2 SASEGT, per germline. CDR3 length: 12 residues. Here the CDR3 DNA reads TGTGCCAGCAGTGAATATCCGGGGGAGCTGTTTTTT. As protein: CASSEYPGELFF.

In this sample, this clone turned up a few times. V usage is TRBV5-1 and J usage is TRBJ2-7, with 9 bases lining up with TRBD1. With V trimmed by 3 bases and J by 2 bases, 6 bases remained unmatched. The CDR3 covers 15 residues. Germline CDR1 SGHRS, CDR2 YFSETQ. The CDR3 region has the DNA TGCGCCAGCAGCTGGGGGGGACAGGGCCCCTACGAGCAGTACTTC. Protein product: CASSWGGQGPYEQYF.

The chain has TRBV4-3 and TRBJ2-3; 9 bases fit TRBD2. Germline V gives CDR1 LGHNA, CDR2 YSLEER. This CDR3 spans 16 amino acids. The ends lost 3 bases at V and 6 bases at J; junction bases unmatched: 10. The CDR3 DNA reads as TGCGCCAGCAGCCAGTTAGCGGGGGAGGCGATGGATACGCAGTATTTT. This translates into CASSQLAGEAMDTQYF.

This sequence joins TRBV7-3 and TRBJ2-1; a possible D gene is TRBD1 (6 bases). V lost 2 bases and J lost 8, with 13 bases in between. CDR1 and CDR2 from the germline V gene are SGHTA and FQGTGA. This CDR3 comprises 14 residues. As DNA, the CDR3 is TGTGCCAGCAGCTTAGGTTCAGGGGACCATGAGCAGTTCTTC. Translated, it gives CASSLGSGDHEQFF.

V gene TRBV5-8 combines with J gene TRBJ2-1, with 11 bases aligning to TRBD2. Germline V lookup: CDR1 SGHTS, CDR2 YDEGEE. V dropped 1 base and J dropped 4; count of bases not matched to a gene: 10. The CDR3 has 18 amino acids. The CDR3: CASSLSTSGGYGYNEQFF. CDR3 DNA: TGTGCCAGCAGCTTGTCTACTAGCGGGGGTTATGGATACAATGAGCAGTTCTTC.

The chain is built from TRBV15 and TRBJ2-5; D not resolved. The CDR3 sequence is 15 residues long. V was cut by 1 base and J by 9 bases, with 18 bases left in between. Per the germline V gene, CDR1 is LNHNV and CDR2 is YYDKDF (reference sequence). CDR3 in DNA: TGTGCCACCAGCAGAGGTGGGCCAGAAAAGGCGTCCCAGTACTTC. Translating it yields CATSRGGPEKASQYF.

The chain employs TRBV6-5 and TRBJ1-4; D gene ambiguous. Germline CDR1 MNHEY, CDR2 SVGAGI. This CDR3 region has 13 residues. The ends were cut back, 5 bases at V and 8 bases at J, with 12 bases in the middle. The CDR3 loop reads CASSDGRGEKLFF. CDR3 nucleotides: TGTGCCAGCAGTGATGGGAGAGGAGAAAAACTGTTTTTT.

The chain links TRBV7-6 to TRBJ2-5; tentatively, D is TRBD2 (6 bases). The CDR3 has 12 amino acids. With 8 bases removed from V and 5 bases from J, the gap between germline ends came to 12 bases. Germline CDR1 is SGHVS and CDR2 is FNYEAQ. CDR3 DNA: TGTGCCAGCTCGTGGAGGGATGAGACCCAGTACTTC. Translation: CASSWRDETQYF.

This sequence joins TRBV6-5 and TRBJ2-2, with D tentatively TRBD2 (5 bases). This CDR3 comprises 12 residues. Trimming took 8 bases from V and 4 from J, leaving 8 bases between them. Germline CDR1 and CDR2: MNHEY and SVGAGI. The CDR3 sequence is CASGGVTGELFF. The DNA for the CDR3 is TGTGCCAGCGGAGGAGTCACCGGGGAGCTGTTTTTT.

The chain is built from TRBV4-2 and TRBJ1-1; D is ambiguous. Trimming left V 2 bases short and J 4 bases short, with 14 bases between. Germline CDR1 reads LGHNA; CDR2 reads YNFKEQ. This CDR3 comprises 15 residues. The CDR3: CASSQNPSQVTEAFF. The CDR3 DNA follows: TGTGCCAGCAGCCAAAATCCATCACAAGTCACTGAAGCTTTCTTT.

The chain employs TRBV2 and TRBJ1-2; 9 nucleotides align to TRBD1. Looked up from germline, CDR1 is SNHLY and CDR2 is FYNNEI. The J segment lost 3 bases and the V segment lost 6 bases, leaving 8 bases of the junction unmatched. CDR3 length: 15 residues. The CDR3 is CASRAGQGIDYGYTF. CDR3 bases: TGTGCCAGCAGAGCGGGACAGGGAATAGACTATGGCTACACCTTC.

The CDR3 sequence is CASSLQAQSRRYGYTF. The CDR3 nucleotides read TGCGCCAGCAGCTTACAAGCACAGTCTCGACGCTATGGCTACACCTTC. The chain combines TRBV5-1 with TRBJ1-2; D remains unclear. The V end lost 2 bases, the J end lost 4 bases, and 18 bases lay between the germline ends. From germline, CDR1 is SGHRS and CDR2 YFSETQ. CDR3 length: 16 residues.

This clone turned up a few times. The chain uses TRBV27 and TRBJ2-2; D is ambiguous. Trimming cost V 5 bases and J 7 bases, with 8 bases left between them. The CDR3 has 12 amino acids. Germline values: CDR1 MNHEY, CDR2 SMNVEV (reference sequence). The CDR3 region has the DNA TGTGCCAGCAGTACCAGTGGCGGGGAGCTGTTTTTT. It codes for CASSTSGGELFF.

This clone was counted a single time. The genes are TRBV5-1 and TRBJ1-2; TRBD1 aligns across 11 bases. CDR1 is SGHRS and CDR2 is YFSETQ in the germline V gene. V dropped 0 bases and J dropped 8; count of bases not matched to a gene: 6. The CDR3 has 15 amino acids. In DNA form, the CDR3 reads TGCGCCAGCAGCTTGGTAGGACAGGGGGCGAAGGGCTACACCTTC. This sequence encodes CASSLVGQGAKGYTF.